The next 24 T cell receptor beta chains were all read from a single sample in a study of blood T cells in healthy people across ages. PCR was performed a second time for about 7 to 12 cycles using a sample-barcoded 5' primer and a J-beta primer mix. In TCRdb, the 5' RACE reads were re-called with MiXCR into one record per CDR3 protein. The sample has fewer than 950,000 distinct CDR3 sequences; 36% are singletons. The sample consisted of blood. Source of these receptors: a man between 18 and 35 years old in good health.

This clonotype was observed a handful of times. The CDR3 DNA follows: TGCGCCAGCAGCCAAGGGGTAGGCAGGAGGAACACTGAAGCTTTCTTT. Residues: CASSQGVGRRNTEAFF. This chain uses TRBV4-1 with TRBJ1-1; D not certain. The germline V and J ends were trimmed by 1 base and 1 base, with 13 bases remaining between them. The CDR3 extends over 16 amino acids. Germline CDR1 reads MGHRA; CDR2 reads YSYEKL.

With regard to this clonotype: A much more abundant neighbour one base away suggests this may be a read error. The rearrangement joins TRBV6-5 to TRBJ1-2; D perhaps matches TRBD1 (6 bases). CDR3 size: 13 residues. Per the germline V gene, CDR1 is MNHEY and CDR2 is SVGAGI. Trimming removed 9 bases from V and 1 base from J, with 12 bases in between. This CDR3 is CARRQAFNYGYTF. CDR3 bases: TGTGCCAGGAGACAGGCATTTAACTATGGCTACACCTTC.

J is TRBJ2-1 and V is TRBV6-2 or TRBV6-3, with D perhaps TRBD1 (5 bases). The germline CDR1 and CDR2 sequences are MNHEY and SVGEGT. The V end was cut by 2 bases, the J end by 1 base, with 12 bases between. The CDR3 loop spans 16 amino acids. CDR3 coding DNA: TGTGCCAGCAGTTACGGCCAGGGTTGGTCCTACAATGAGCAGTTCTTC. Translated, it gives CASSYGQGWSYNEQFF.

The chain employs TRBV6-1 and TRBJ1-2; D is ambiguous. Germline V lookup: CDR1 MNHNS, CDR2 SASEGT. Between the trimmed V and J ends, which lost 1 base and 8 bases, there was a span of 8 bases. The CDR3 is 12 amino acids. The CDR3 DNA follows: TGTGCCAGCAGTGAAGGCAGTAGGGGCTACACCTTC. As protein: CASSEGSRGYTF.

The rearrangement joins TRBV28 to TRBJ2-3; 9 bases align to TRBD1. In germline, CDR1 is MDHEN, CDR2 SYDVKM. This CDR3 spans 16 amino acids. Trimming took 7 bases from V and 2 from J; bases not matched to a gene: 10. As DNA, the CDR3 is TGTGCCAGCAATCCAAACCGGGACAGGGTCACAGATACGCAGTATTTT. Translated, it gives CASNPNRDRVTDTQYF.

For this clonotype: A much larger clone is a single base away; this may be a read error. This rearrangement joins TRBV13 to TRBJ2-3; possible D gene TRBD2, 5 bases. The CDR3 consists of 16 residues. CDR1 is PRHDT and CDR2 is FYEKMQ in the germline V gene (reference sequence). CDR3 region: CAGSLGEGSTTDTQYF. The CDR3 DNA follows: TGTGCCGGCAGCTTAGGCGAAGGGAGCACCACAGATACGCAGTATTTT.

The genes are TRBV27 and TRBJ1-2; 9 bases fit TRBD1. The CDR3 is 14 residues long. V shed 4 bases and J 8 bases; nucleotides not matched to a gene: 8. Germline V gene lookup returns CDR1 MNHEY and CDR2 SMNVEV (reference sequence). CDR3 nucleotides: TGTGCCAGCAGTTCGGCCACAGGGGGCGCGGGCTACACCTTC. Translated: CASSSATGGAGYTF.

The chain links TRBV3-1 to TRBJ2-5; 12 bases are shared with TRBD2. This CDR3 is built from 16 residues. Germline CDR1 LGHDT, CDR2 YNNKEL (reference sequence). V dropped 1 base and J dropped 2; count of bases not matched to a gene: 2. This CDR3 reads CASSQGTSGEQETQYF. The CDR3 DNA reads TGTGCCAGCAGCCAAGGGACTAGCGGGGAACAAGAGACCCAGTACTTC.

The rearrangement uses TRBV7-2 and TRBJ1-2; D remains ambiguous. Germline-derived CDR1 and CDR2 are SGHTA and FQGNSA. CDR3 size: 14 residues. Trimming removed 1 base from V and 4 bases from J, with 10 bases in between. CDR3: CASSLDNRFYGYTF. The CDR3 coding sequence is TGTGCCAGCAGCTTAGACAACCGATTCTATGGCTACACCTTC.

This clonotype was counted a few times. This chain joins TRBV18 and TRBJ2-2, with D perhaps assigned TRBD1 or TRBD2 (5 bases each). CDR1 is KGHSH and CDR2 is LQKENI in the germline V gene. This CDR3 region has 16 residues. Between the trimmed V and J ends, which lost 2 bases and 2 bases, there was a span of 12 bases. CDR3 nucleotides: TGTGCCAGCTCACCAGAGGGACGGGCAAACACCGGGGAGCTGTTTTTT. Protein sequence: CASSPEGRANTGELFF.

CDR3 protein: CASSQGAGQGYGYTF. The CDR3 nucleotides are TGTGCCAGCAGCCAAGGGGCCGGACAGGGCTATGGCTACACCTTC. The chain carries TRBV4-2 and TRBJ1-2, with 8 bases fitting TRBD1. The germline gives CDR1 LGHNA, CDR2 YNFKEQ. V lost 1 base and J lost 4; bases outside the gene matches: 5. This CDR3 contains 15 residues.

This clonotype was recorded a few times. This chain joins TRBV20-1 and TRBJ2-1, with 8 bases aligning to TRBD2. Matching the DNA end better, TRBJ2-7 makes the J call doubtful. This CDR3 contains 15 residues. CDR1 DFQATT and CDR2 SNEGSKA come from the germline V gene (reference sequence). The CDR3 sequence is CRARVRGGDYNEQYF. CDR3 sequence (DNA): TGCAGAGCGAGGGTTCGGGGGGGCGACTACAATGAGCAGTACTTC.

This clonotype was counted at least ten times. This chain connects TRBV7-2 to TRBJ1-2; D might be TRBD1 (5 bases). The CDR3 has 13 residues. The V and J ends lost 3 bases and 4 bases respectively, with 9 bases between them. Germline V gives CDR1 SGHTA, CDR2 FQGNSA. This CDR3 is CASSLPTAYGYTF. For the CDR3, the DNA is TGTGCCAGCAGCTTGCCGACAGCCTATGGCTACACCTTC.

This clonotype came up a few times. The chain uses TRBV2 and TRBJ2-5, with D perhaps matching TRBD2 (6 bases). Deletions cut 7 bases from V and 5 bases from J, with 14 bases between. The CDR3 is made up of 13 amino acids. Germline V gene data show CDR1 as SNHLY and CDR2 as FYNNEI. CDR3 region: CASIRGSGETQYF. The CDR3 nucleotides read TGTGCCAGCATTCGGGGTAGCGGTGAGACCCAGTACTTC.

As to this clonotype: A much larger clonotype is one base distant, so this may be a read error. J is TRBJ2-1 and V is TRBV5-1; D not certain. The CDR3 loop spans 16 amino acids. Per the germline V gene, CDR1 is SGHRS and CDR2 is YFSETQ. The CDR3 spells CASSPTLGNSFNEQFF. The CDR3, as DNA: TGCGCCAGCAGCCCAACCCTAGGGAACTCCTTCAATGAGCAGTTCTTC.

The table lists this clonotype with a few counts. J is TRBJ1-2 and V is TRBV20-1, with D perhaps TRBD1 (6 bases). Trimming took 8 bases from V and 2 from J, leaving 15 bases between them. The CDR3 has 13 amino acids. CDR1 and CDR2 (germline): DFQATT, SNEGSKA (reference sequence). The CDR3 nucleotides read TGCAGTCCAAAGAAAACAGGGAACTATGGCTACACCTTC. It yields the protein CSPKKTGNYGYTF.

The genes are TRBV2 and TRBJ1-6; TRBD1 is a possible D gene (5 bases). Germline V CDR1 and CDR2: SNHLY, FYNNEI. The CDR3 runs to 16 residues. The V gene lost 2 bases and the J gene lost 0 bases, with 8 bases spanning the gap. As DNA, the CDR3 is TGTGCCAGCAGTGAACCAGGGAGCTCCTATAATTCACCCCTCCACTTT. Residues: CASSEPGSSYNSPLHF.

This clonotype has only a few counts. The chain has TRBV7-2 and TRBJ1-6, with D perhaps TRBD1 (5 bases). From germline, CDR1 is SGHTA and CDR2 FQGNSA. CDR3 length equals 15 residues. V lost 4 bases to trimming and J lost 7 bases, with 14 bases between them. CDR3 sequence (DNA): TGTGCCAGCAGCTCAGGGACCTCGGGCAATTCACCCCTCCACTTT. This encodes CASSSGTSGNSPLHF.

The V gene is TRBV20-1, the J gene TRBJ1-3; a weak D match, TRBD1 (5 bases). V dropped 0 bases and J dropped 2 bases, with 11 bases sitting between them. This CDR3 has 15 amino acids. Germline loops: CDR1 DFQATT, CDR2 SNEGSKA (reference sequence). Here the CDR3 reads CSARDPGGPGNTIYF. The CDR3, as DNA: TGCAGTGCTAGAGATCCGGGGGGTCCTGGAAACACCATATATTTT.

CDR3 protein: CSVGVLGQEETQYF. The CDR3 DNA reads TGCAGCGTTGGGGTGTTGGGACAGGAAGAGACCCAGTACTTC. V is TRBV29-1 and J is TRBJ2-5; the match to TRBD1 covers 8 bases. The CDR3 is 14 residues long. Germline V CDR1 and CDR2: SQVTM, ANQGSEA. Trimming took 4 bases from V and 3 from J; bases not matched to a gene: 7.

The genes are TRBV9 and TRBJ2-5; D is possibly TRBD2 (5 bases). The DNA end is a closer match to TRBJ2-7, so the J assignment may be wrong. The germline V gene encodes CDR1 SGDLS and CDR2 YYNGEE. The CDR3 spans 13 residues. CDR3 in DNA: TGTGCCAGCAGCGCGGGGAAACAAAACGAGCAGTACTTC. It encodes CASSAGKQNEQYF.

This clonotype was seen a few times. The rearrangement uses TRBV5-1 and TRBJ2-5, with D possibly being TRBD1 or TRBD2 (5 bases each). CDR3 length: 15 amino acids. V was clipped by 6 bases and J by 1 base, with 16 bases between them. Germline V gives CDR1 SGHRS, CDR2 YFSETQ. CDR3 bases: TGCGCCAGCACCCGTGAAGTTGGGGGCCAAGAGACCCAGTACTTC. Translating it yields CASTREVGGQETQYF.

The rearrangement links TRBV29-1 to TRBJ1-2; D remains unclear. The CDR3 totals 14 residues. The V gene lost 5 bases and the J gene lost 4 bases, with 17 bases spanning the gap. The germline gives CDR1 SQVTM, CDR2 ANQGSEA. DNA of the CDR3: TGCAGCGTTCATTCTTTCGGGGAGACCTATGGCTACACCTTC. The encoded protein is CSVHSFGETYGYTF.

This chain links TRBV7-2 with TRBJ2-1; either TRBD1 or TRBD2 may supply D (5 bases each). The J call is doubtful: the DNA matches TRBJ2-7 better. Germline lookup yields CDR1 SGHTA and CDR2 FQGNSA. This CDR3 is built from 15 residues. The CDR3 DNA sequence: TGTGCCAGCAGCTCGGGACCAAACCCCTACAATGAGCAGTACTTC. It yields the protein CASSSGPNPYNEQYF.